Many counts were recorded for the clone carrying this T cell receptor (beta chain). No antigen is known for it. The data were taken from a study of post-analysis software for immune sequencing data. Study in general: Patients had relapsing-remitting, secondary progressive or progressive-relapsing multiple sclerosis; some lacked subtype.

Findings of the study overall: Relative to controls, patients with multiple sclerosis showed significantly lower normalized Chao1 diversity. The study found TRBV5-6, TRBV5-1 and TRBV20-1 among five or six TRBV segments more frequent in patients than controls. Same-batch preparations were strongly co-clustered by F measure.

cDNA libraries of TCR beta carried unique molecular identifiers. It was from approximately 0.91 to 9.4 million T cells that about 540,000 cDNA molecules came. TCRdb called the PCR reads again in MiXCR, with one record for every CDR3 protein. This table has 350,000 to 450,000 distinct CDR3 sequences, less than 40% appearing once. The junction had 4 bases not matched to a gene; V was cut back by 5 bases and J by 8 bases. The CDR3 is 12 residues long. The sequencing input was blood. J is TRBJ1-2 and V is TRBV12-3 or TRBV12-4; 8 bases align to TRBD1. The TCR was taken from a girl aged 10-17 years with multiple sclerosis. The chain's CDR3 is CASSPGQGGYTF. The CDR3 region has the DNA TGTGCCAGCAGTCCCGGACAGGGAGGCTACACCTTC.